The sequence of this TCR beta chain was determined in a study of patients and donors after allogeneic stem cell transplantation. One entry per CDR3 protein results from TCRdb running MiXCR on the RT-PCR reads. This sample yields over 150,000 distinct CDR3 sequences, of which 30% are seen a single time; around 3.2% belongs to the top ten. This clonotype showed up just a few times. Per the germline V gene, CDR1 is SQVTM and CDR2 is ANQGSEA. Between the trimmed V and J ends, which lost 7 bases and 0 bases, there was a span of 13 bases. CDR3 length: 13 amino acids. This sequence was found in a human donor who was either an allogeneic HSCT recipient or a stem cell or donor lymphocyte infusion donor (not recorded which). It is not recorded whose cells these are; they may come from a transplant donor. This chain links TRBV29-1 with TRBJ2-7, with D uncertain. Sequencing was carried out using blood, either unsorted or a sorted T cell fraction (not recorded which). CDR3 nucleotide sequence: TGCAGCGGAGGCGGACGTCACTCCTACGAGCAGTACTTC. Translated: CSGGGRHSYEQYF.